The clone carrying this T cell receptor beta chain was recorded at least ten times. Bone marrow was sampled from every patient at the time of active disease. This library used roughly 0.4 ug RNA and molecular barcoded adaptors spanning alpha/delta and beta/gamma chains. One entry per CDR3 protein results from TCRdb running MiXCR on the reads. The sample shows roughly 38,000 distinct CDR3 sequences, over 10% of them seen only once. The source of the sample is a study of read filtering for tumor transcriptome and immune sequencing. The overall study: Transcriptome libraries were built from DNase-treated RNA.

Germline CDR1 is KGHDR and CDR2 is SFDVKD. The CDR3 loop spans 16 amino acids. Trimming removed 2 bases from V and 4 bases from J; junction bases left unmatched: 6. The chain combines TRBV24-1 with TRBJ2-2, with 7 nucleotides matching TRBD2. Sample: a population of CD138-negative cells sorted from bone marrow. The receptor was derived from a donor at least 40 years old with multiple myeloma. CDR3 amino acids: CATSDYGLGSTGELFF. For the CDR3, the DNA is TGTGCCACCAGTGATTACGGACTAGGCAGCACCGGGGAGCTGTTTTTT.